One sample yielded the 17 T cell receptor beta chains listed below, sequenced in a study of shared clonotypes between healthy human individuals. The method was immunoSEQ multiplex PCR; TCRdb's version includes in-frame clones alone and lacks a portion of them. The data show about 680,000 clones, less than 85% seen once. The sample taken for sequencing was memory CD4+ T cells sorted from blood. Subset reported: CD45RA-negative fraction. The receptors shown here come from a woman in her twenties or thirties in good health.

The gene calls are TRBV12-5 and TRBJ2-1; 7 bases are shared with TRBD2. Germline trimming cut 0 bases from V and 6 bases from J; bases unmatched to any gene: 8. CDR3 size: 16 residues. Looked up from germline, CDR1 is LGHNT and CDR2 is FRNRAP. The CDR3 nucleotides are TGTGCTAGTGGTTTGGTACTAGCGAACCAGGTCAATGAGCAGTTCTTC. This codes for CASGLVLANQVNEQFF.

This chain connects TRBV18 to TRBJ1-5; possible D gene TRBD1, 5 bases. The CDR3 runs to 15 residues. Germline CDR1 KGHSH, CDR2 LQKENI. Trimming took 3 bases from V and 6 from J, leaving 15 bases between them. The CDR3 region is CASSPRSGPGQPQHF. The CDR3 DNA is TGTGCCAGCTCACCGAGATCAGGGCCGGGTCAGCCCCAGCATTTT.

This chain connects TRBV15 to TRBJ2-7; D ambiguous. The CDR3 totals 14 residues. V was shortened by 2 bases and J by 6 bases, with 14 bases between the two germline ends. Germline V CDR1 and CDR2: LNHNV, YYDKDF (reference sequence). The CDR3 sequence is CATSRPAGLREQYF. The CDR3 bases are TGTGCCACCAGCAGACCCGCTGGCCTCCGCGAGCAGTACTTC.

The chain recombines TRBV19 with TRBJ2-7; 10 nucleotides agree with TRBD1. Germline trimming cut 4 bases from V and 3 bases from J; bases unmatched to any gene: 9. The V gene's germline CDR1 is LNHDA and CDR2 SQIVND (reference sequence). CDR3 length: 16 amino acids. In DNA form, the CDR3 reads TGTGCCAGTAGTACCCGCCGTGGGACAGGGGTCTACGAGCAGTACTTC. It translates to CASSTRRGTGVYEQYF.

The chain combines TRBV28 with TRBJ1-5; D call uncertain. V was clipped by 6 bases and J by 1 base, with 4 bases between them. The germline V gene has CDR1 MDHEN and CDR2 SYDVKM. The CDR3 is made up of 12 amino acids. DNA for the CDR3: TGTGCCAGCAGACAGAGCAATCAGCCCCAGCATTTT. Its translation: CASRQSNQPQHF. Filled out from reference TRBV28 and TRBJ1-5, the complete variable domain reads DVKVTQSSRYLVKRTGEKVFLECVQDMDHENMFWYRQDPGLGLRLIYFSYDVKMKEKGDIPEGYSVSREKKERFSLILESASTNQTSMYLCASRQSNQPQHFGDGTRLSIL.

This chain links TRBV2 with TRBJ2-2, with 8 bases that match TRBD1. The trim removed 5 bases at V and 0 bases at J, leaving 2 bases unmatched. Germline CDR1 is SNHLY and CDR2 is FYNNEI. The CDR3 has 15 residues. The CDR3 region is CASSQTGANTGELFF. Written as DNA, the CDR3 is TGTGCCAGCAGTCAGACAGGGGCGAACACCGGGGAGCTGTTTTTT.

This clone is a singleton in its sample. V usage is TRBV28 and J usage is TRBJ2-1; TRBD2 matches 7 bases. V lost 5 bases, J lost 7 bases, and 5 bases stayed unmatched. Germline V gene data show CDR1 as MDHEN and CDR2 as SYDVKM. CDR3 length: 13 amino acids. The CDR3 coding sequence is TGTGCCAGCAGTCGAGGTAGCGGGAATGAGCAGTTCTTC. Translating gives CASSRGSGNEQFF.

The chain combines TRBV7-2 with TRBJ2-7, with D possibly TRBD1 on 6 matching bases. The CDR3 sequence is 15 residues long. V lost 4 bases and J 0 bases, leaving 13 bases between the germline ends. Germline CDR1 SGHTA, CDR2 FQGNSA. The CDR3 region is CASSSTRDNSYEQYF. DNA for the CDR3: TGTGCCAGCAGCTCCACCCGGGACAACTCCTACGAGCAGTACTTC.

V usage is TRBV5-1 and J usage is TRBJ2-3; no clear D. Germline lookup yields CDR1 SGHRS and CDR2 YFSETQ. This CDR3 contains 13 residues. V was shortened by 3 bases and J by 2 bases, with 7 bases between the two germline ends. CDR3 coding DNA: TGCGCCAGCAGCTCCCCCGACACAGATACGCAGTATTTT. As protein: CASSSPDTDTQYF. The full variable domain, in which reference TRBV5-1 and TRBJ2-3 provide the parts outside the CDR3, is KAGVTQTPRYLIKTRGQQVTLSCSPISGHRSVSWYQQTPGQGLQFLFEYFSETQRNKGNFPGRFSGRQFSNSRSEMNVSTLELGDSALYLCASSSPDTDTQYFGPGTRLTVL.

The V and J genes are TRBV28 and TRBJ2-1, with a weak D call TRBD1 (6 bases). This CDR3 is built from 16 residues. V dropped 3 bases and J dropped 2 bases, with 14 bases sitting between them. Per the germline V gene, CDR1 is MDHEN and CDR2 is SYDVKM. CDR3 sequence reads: CASSFFRDTTYNEQFF. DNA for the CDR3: TGTGCCAGCAGTTTCTTCCGGGACACGACCTACAATGAGCAGTTCTTC.

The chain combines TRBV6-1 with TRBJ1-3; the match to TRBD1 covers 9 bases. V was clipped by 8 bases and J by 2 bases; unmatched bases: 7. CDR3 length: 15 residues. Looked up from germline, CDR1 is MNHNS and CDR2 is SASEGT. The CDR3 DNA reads TGTGCCAGCGGTCGAACAGGGGGCCCTGGAAACACCATATATTTT. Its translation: CASGRTGGPGNTIYF.

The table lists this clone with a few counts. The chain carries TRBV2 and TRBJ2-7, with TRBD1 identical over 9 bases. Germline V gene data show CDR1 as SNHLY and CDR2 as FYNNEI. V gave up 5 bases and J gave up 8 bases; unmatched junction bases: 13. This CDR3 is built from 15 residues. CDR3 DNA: TGTGCCAGCAGTCGGGATCTCCGGGACAGGGCCCAGCAGTACTTC. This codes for CASSRDLRDRAQQYF.

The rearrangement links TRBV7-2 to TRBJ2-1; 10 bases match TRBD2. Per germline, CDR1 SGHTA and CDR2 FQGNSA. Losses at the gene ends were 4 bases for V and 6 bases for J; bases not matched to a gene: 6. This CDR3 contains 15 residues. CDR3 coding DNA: TGTGCCAGCAGCTCCAGCGGGAGGGCCGGCAATGAGCAGTTCTTC. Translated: CASSSSGRAGNEQFF.

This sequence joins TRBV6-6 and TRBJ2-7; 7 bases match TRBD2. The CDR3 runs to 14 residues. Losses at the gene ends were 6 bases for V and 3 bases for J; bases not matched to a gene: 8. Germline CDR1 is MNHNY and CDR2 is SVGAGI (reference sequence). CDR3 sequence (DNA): TGTGCCAGCAGCCAGTGGGGCGGGGGCTACGAGCAGTACTTC. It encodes CASSQWGGGYEQYF.

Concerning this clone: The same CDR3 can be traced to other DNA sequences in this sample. DNA of the CDR3: TGCGCCAGCAGCCAAGACAGTAGCTCCTACAATGAGCAGTTCTTC. Translating it yields CASSQDSSSYNEQFF. The rearrangement uses TRBV5-1 and TRBJ2-1, with D possibly TRBD1 on 5 matching bases. This CDR3 comprises 15 residues. V lost 4 bases to trimming and J lost 0 bases, with 11 bases between them. From germline, CDR1 is SGHRS and CDR2 YFSETQ.

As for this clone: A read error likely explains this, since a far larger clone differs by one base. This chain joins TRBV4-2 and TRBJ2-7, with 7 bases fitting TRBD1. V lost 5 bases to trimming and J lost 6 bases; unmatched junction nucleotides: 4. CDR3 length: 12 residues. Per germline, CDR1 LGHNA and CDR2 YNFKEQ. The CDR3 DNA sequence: TGTGCCAGCAGCTTAGCAGGGGGCGAGCAGTACTTC. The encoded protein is CASSLAGGEQYF.

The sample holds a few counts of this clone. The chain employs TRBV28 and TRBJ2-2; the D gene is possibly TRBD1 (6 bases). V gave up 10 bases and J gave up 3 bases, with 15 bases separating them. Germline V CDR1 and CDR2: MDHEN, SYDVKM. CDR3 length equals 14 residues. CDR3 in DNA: TGTGCCACCAAGACAGGTCCTGACACCGGGGAGCTGTTTTTT. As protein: CATKTGPDTGELFF.